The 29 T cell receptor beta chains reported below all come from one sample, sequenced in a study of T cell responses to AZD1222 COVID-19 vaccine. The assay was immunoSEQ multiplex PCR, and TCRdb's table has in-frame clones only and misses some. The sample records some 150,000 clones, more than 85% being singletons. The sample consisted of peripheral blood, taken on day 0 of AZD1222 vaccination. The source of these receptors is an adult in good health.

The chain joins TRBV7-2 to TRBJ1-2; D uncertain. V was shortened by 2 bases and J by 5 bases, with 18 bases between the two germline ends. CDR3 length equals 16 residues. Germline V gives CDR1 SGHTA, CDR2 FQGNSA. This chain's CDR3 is CASSLNLGSWEYGYTF. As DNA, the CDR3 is TGTGCCAGCAGCTTAAACTTGGGTTCGTGGGAGTATGGCTACACCTTC.

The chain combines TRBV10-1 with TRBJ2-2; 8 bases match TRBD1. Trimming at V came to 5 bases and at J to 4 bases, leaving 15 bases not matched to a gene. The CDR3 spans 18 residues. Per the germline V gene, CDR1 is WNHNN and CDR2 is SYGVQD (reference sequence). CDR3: CASSLSTNGQGGTGELFF. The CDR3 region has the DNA TGCGCCAGCAGTCTCTCTACGAATGGACAGGGCGGCACCGGGGAGCTGTTTTTT.

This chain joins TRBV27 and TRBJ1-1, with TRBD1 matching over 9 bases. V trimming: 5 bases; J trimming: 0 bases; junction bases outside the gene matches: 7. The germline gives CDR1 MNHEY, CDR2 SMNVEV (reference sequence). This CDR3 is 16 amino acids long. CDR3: CASSLGTGTLNTEAFF. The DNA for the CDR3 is TGTGCCAGCAGTCTTGGGACAGGGACTCTGAACACTGAAGCTTTCTTT.

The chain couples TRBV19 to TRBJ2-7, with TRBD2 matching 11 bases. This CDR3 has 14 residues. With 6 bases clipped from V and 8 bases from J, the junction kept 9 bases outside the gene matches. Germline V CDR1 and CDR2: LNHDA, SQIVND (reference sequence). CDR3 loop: CASSETSGGWQQYF. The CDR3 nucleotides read TGTGCCAGTAGCGAAACTAGCGGGGGTTGGCAGCAGTACTTC.

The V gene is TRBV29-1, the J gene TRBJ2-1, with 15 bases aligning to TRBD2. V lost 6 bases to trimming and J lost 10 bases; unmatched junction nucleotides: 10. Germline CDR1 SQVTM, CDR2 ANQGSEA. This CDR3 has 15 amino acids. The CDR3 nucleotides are TGCAGCGTCGGCGGACTAGCGGGGGGGCTGGGAGAGCAGTTCTTC. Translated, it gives CSVGGLAGGLGEQFF.

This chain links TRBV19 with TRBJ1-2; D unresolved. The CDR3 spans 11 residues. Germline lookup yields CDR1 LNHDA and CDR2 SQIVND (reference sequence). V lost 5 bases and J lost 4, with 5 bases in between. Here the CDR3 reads CASSSSYGYTF. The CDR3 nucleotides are TGTGCCAGTAGTTCGAGCTATGGCTACACCTTC.

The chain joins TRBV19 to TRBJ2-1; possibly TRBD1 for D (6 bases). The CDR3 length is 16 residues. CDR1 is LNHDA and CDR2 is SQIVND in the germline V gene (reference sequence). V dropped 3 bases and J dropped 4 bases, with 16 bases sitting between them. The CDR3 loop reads CASSINPPTGYNEQFF. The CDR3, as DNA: TGTGCCAGTAGTATTAACCCCCCTACAGGGTACAATGAGCAGTTCTTC.

For the CDR3, the DNA is TGTGCCAGAAGCTTGGACAGCCTAGTCGCCTACGAGCAGTACTTC. Its protein is CARSLDSLVAYEQYF. J is TRBJ2-7 and V is TRBV5-3; D unresolved. TRBV5-3 is recorded as an ORF, its role being uncertain. The germline V and J ends were trimmed by 0 bases and 2 bases, with 12 bases remaining between them. This CDR3 is built from 15 residues.

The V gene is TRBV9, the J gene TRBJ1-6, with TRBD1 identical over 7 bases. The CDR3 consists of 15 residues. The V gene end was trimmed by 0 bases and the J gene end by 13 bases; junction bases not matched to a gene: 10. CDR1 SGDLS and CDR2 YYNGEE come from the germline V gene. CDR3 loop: CASSVGGTVFNPLHF. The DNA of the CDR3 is TGTGCCAGCAGCGTAGGCGGGACAGTATTCAATCCCCTCCACTTT.

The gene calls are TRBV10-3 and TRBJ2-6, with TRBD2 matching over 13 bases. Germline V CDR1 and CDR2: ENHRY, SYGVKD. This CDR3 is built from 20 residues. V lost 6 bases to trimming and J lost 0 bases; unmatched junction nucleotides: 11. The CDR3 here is CAISPTSGGFPSSGANVLTF. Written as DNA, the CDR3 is TGTGCCATCAGCCCGACTAGCGGGGGGTTCCCCAGCTCTGGGGCCAACGTCCTGACTTTC.

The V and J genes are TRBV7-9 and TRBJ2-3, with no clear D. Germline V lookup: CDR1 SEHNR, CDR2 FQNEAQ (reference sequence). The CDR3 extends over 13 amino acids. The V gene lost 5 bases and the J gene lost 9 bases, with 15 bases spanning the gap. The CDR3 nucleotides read TGTGCCAGCAGCGGAAATTGGCCGGACACGCAGTATTTT. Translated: CASSGNWPDTQYF.

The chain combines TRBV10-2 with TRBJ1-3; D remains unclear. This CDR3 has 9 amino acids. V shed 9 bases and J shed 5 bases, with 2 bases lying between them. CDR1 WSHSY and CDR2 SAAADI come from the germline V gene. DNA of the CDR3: TGCGCCAGTAGAAACACCATATATTTT. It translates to CASRNTIYF.

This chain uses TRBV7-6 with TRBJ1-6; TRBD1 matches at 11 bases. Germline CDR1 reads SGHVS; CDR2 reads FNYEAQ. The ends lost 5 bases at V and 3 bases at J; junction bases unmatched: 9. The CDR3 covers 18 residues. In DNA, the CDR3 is TGTGCCAGCAGCCTACTAGGGACAGGGGGACTCTATAATTCACCCCTCCACTTT. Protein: CASSLLGTGGLYNSPLHF.

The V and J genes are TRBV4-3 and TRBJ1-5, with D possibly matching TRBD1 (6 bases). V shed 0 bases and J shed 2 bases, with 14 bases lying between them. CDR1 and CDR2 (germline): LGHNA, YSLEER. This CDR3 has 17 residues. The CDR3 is CASSQDTGGGRNQPQHF. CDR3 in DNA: TGCGCCAGCAGCCAAGACACGGGTGGGGGCCGCAATCAGCCCCAGCATTTT.

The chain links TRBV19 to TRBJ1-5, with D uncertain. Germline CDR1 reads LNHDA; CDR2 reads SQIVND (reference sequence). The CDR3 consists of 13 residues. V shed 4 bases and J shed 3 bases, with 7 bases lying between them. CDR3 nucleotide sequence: TGTGCCAGTAGTAACACCTTCAATCAGCCCCAGCATTTT. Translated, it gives CASSNTFNQPQHF.

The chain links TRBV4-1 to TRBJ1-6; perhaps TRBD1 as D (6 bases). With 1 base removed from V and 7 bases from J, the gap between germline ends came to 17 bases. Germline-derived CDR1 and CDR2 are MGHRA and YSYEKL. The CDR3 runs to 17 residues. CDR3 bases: TGCGCCAGCAGCCAAGGAGCGGGCGGAGGGGGGAATTCACCCCTCCACTTT. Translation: CASSQGAGGGGNSPLHF.

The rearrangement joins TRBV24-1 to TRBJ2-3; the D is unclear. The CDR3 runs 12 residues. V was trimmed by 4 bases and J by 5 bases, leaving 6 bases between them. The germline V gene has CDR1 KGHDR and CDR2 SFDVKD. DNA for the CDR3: TGTGCCACCAGTGAGAACAGAGATACGCAGTATTTT. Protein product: CATSENRDTQYF.

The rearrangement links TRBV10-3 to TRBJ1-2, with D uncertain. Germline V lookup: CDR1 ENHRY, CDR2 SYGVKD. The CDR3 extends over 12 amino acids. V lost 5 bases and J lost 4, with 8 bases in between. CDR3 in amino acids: CAISKEGYGYTF. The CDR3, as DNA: TGTGCCATCAGTAAAGAGGGCTATGGCTACACCTTC.

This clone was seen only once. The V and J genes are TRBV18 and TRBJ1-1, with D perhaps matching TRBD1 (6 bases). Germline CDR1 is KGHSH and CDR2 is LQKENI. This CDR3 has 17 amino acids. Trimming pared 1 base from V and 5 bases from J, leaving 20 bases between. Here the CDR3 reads CASSPQKISQGSTEAFF. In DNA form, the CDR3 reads TGTGCCAGCTCACCACAAAAAATATCACAGGGTAGTACTGAAGCTTTCTTT.

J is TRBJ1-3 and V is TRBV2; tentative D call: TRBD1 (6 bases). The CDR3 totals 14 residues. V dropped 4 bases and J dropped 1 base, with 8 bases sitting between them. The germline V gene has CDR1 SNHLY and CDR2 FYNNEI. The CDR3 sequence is CASSVTGSGNTIYF. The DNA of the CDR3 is TGTGCCAGCAGTGTTACAGGGTCTGGAAACACCATATATTTT.

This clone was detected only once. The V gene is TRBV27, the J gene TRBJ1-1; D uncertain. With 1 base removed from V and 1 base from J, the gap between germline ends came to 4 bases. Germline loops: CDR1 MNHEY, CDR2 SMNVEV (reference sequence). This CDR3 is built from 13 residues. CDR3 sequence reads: CASSLFPNTEAFF. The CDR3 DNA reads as TGTGCCAGCAGTTTATTCCCGAACACTGAAGCTTTCTTT.

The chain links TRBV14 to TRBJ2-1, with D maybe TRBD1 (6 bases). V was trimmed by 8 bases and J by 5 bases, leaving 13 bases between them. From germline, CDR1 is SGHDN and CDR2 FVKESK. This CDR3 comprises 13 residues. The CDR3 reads CASQWGPDNEQFF. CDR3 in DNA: TGTGCCAGCCAGTGGGGGCCTGACAATGAGCAGTTCTTC.

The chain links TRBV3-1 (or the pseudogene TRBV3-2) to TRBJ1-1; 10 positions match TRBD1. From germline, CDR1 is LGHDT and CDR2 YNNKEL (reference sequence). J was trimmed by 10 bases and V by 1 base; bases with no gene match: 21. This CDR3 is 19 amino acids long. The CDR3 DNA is TGTGCCAGCAGCCAAGTGCGAAAGGGTAGGGGACAGGGGTACGTGGGAGCTTTCTTT. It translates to CASSQVRKGRGQGYVGAFF.

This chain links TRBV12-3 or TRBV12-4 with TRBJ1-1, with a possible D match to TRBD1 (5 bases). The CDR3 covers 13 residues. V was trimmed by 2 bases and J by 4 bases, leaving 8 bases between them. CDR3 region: CASSLSGGTEAFF. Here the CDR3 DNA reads TGTGCCAGCAGTTTATCGGGGGGCACTGAAGCTTTCTTT.

CDR3 protein: CASSLTLATWSTDTQYF. In DNA, the CDR3 is TGTGCCAGCAGCTTAACGTTAGCGACTTGGAGCACAGATACGCAGTATTTT. The chain is built from TRBV7-9 and TRBJ2-3; tentative D call: TRBD2 (5 bases). The CDR3 has 17 residues. V lost 2 bases and J lost 0, with 15 bases in between. Germline CDR1 SEHNR, CDR2 FQNEAQ (reference sequence).

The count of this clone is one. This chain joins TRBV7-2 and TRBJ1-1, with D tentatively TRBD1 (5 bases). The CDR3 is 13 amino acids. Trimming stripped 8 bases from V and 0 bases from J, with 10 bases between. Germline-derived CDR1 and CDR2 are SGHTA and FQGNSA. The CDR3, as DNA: TGTGCCAGCGAGCCAGGGTTGAACACTGAAGCTTTCTTT. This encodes CASEPGLNTEAFF.

In nucleotides, the CDR3 is TGTGCCAGCAGCCCACCGGGACTAGCCCTCTCCTACGAGCAGTACTTC. Its translation: CASSPPGLALSYEQYF. The genes are TRBV11-2 and TRBJ2-7; 9 bases are a match to TRBD2. Germline values: CDR1 SGHAT, CDR2 FQNNGV. The CDR3 loop spans 16 amino acids. V was clipped by 5 bases and J by 0 bases; unmatched bases: 8. The full variable domain, completed using reference TRBV11-2 and TRBJ2-7, is EAGVAQSPRYKIIEKRQSVAFWCNPISGHATLYWYQQILGQGPKLLIQFQNNGVVDDSQLPKDRFSAERLKGVDSTLKIQPAKLEDSAVYLCASSPPGLALSYEQYFGPGTRLTVT.

CDR3 residues: CASSLRGQGGKNQPQHF. CDR3 nucleotides: TGTGCCAGCAGCTTAAGGGGACAGGGTGGTAAAAATCAGCCCCAGCATTTT. The gene calls are TRBV7-2 and TRBJ1-5; 9 nucleotides line up with TRBD1. Germline CDR1 reads SGHTA; CDR2 reads FQGNSA. The CDR3 is 17 amino acids. J was trimmed by 4 bases and V by 2 bases; bases with no gene match: 9.

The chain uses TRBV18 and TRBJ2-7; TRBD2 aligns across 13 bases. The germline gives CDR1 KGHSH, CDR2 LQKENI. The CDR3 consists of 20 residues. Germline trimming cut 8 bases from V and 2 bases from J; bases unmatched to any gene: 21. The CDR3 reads CASQHQGTSGGVEPPYEQYF. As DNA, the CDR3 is TGTGCCAGCCAACACCAGGGAACTAGCGGGGGGGTGGAGCCCCCCTACGAGCAGTACTTC.